Listed below are T cell receptor beta chains from one sample, sequenced in a study of blood T cell repertoires in COVID-19. Assay used: immunoSEQ multiplex PCR; TCRdb lists only in-frame clones, some missing. There are 110,000 or so clones in the sample; roughly 85% occur only once, and around a sixth lies in the top ten. The sample was peripheral blood. These receptors came from a woman aged 60-75 years with acute or convalescent COVID-19. The CDR3 runs from the conserved cysteine through the conserved F or W. The order of the fields is clone size, J gene, D gene, V gene, CDR3 protein, CDR3 DNA. The D gene is left open where the match is weak. A clone size is listed for some rows: how often the clone was seen (once, few, many), or a class if it is expanded.

clone_size: once
j_call: TRBJ2-2
d_call: .
v_call: TRBV28
cdr3_aa: CASSGNRVYTGELFF
cdr3_nt: TGTGCCAGCAGTGGAAACAGGGTATACACCGGGGAGCTGTTTTTT

clone_size: .
j_call: TRBJ2-7
d_call: TRBD1
v_call: TRBV5-8
cdr3_aa: CASSLHRGPYEQYF
cdr3_nt: TGTGCCAGCAGCTTGCACAGGGGGCCCTACGAGCAGTACTTC

clone_size: .
j_call: TRBJ2-3
d_call: .
v_call: TRBV9
cdr3_aa: CASSVLRGGGTDTQYF
cdr3_nt: TGTGCCAGCAGCGTGCTACGGGGAGGAGGCACAGATACGCAGTATTTT

clone_size: .
j_call: TRBJ1-6
d_call: TRBD1
v_call: TRBV27
cdr3_aa: CASSLNRGQGGSPLHF
cdr3_nt: TGTGCCAGCAGTTTAAACAGGGGGCAAGGTGGTTCACCCCTCCACTTT

clone_size: .
j_call: TRBJ1-6
d_call: .
v_call: TRBV20-1
cdr3_aa: CRPKPVLHF
cdr3_nt: TGCAGGCCTAAGCCGGTCCTCCACTTT

clone_size: .
j_call: TRBJ2-2
d_call: .
v_call: TRBV19
cdr3_aa: CASIGQTNTGELFF
cdr3_nt: TGTGCCAGTATTGGACAGACGAACACCGGGGAGCTGTTTTTT

clone_size: .
j_call: TRBJ2-1
d_call: .
v_call: TRBV15
cdr3_aa: CATSREQGQGSNEQFF
cdr3_nt: TGTGCCACCAGCAGAGAGCAAGGGCAGGGGAGCAATGAGCAGTTCTTC

clone_size: once
j_call: TRBJ1-1
d_call: TRBD1
v_call: TRBV6-2/TRBV6-3
cdr3_aa: CASSSPGTVLNTEAFF
cdr3_nt: TGTGCCAGCAGCAGTCCCGGGACAGTCTTGAACACTGAAGCTTTCTTT

clone_size: .
j_call: TRBJ1-2
d_call: TRBD1
v_call: TRBV28
cdr3_aa: CASSFLLRTGFHGYTF
cdr3_nt: TGTGCCAGCAGTTTCCTTCTCAGGACAGGGTTTCATGGCTACACCTTC

clone_size: once
j_call: TRBJ1-2
d_call: .
v_call: TRBV7-2
cdr3_aa: CASSLVRAGSILRGYTF
cdr3_nt: TGTGCCAGCAGCTTAGTTCGAGCAGGGTCTATCTTGCGTGGCTACACCTTC

clone_size: .
j_call: TRBJ2-7
d_call: TRBD1
v_call: TRBV25-1
cdr3_aa: CASSLDRGLYEQYF
cdr3_nt: TGTGCCAGCAGTCTGGACAGGGGTTTATACGAGCAGTACTTC

clone_size: few
j_call: TRBJ1-2
d_call: .
v_call: TRBV27
cdr3_aa: CASSPRMGRGGYTF
cdr3_nt: TGTGCCAGCAGTCCCCGGATGGGCCGGGGTGGCTACACCTTC

clone_size: .
j_call: TRBJ2-2
d_call: TRBD1
v_call: TRBV19
cdr3_aa: CASSTRTGVNTGELFF
cdr3_nt: TGTGCCAGTAGTACCCGGACAGGGGTGAACACCGGGGAGCTGTTTTTT

clone_size: few
j_call: TRBJ2-1
d_call: TRBD1
v_call: TRBV7-2
cdr3_aa: CASSLRGQGSNEQFF
cdr3_nt: TGTGCCAGCAGCTTAAGGGGACAGGGTTCCAATGAGCAGTTCTTC

clone_size: .
j_call: TRBJ2-3
d_call: TRBD2
v_call: TRBV5-1
cdr3_aa: CASAYPGTRGTDTQYF
cdr3_nt: TGCGCCAGCGCCTATCCCGGGACTAGGGGAACAGATACGCAGTATTTT

clone_size: .
j_call: TRBJ1-2
d_call: .
v_call: TRBV2
cdr3_aa: CASRVQSPYGYTF
cdr3_nt: TGTGCCAGTAGAGTACAGTCCCCCTATGGCTACACCTTC

clone_size: .
j_call: TRBJ2-5
d_call: .
v_call: TRBV6-5
cdr3_aa: CASSYSGLQETQYF
cdr3_nt: TGTGCCAGCAGTTACTCCGGACTTCAAGAGACCCAGTACTTC

clone_size: .
j_call: TRBJ2-7
d_call: TRBD1
v_call: TRBV28
cdr3_aa: CASSWGQGGTYEQYF
cdr3_nt: TGTGCCAGCAGTTGGGGACAGGGGGGCACCTACGAGCAGTACTTC